By share, the clone carrying this T cell receptor beta chain ranks as large. What it binds is unknown. CDR1 is SQVTM, CDR2 ANQGSEA, per germline. V was pared by 8 bases and J by 2 bases, with 12 bases between. The CDR3 has 13 residues. Libraries were prepared by immunoSEQ multiplex PCR; TCRdb keeps only in-frame clonotypes and omits some of them. The data show around 2,000 clones, with 20% to 25% seen just once and 18% held by the top ten. The source of the sample is a study of T cells in localized non-small cell lung cancer. Study conclusions and caveats: Highest T cell clonality was seen in uninvolved adjacent lung, surpassing that measured in tumor. A raised T cell density in blood coincided with lengthier overall survival. One tumor region alone was sequenced, and heterogeneity therefore remains possible. A median of 57 clones ranked among the top 100 in tumor appeared in adjacent lung.

This clonotype was sampled from an older male donor with stage I lung adenocarcinoma. V usage is TRBV29-1 and J usage is TRBJ2-2; perhaps TRBD2 as D (5 bases). The starting material was normal lung tissue next to the tumor, obtained before any cancer treatment. For the CDR3, the DNA is TGCAGCTCCTTGACGGGAAACACCGGGGAGCTGTTTTTT. Protein product: CSSLTGNTGELFF.